These T cell receptor beta chains were read from a single sample in a study of beta chain features in type 1 diabetes. TCRdb keeps only in-frame clones here, not all; method: immunoSEQ multiplex PCR. The sample comprises about 900,000 clones, 15% to 20% of which are singletons, and 0.023% rests with the top ten. The sequenced material came from naive CD4+ T cells from blood. Source of these receptors: a woman aged 18-29 years in good health. Each CDR3 is given with its conserved first and last residue. The order of the fields is J gene, D gene, clone size, V gene, CDR3 DNA, CDR3 protein. D genes are given only for firm matches. Clone size, where shown, is once, few, many, or a class for clones that have expanded.

>TRBJ2-7|TRBD1|-|TRBV6-6
TGTGCCAGCAGCAGCGACAGGGTCCCCTACGAGCAGTACTTC
CASSSDRVPYEQYF
>TRBJ1-1|-|-|TRBV7-8
TGTGCCAGCAGCTTAGGAGGTTTTGTGAGGATTGAAGCTTTCTTT
CASSLGGFVRIEAFF
>TRBJ2-3|-|few|TRBV9
TGTGCCAGCAGCATTGGTCCCCAGTCGGCAGATACGCAGTATTTT
CASSIGPQSADTQYF
>TRBJ2-7|TRBD2|once|TRBV5-1
TGCGCCAGCAGCCGTGTCGCGGGACTAGCGAACTACGAGCAGTACTTC
CASSRVAGLANYEQYF
>TRBJ2-1|-|-|TRBV7-2
TGTGCCAGCAGGGAAGCCGGGACTTACAATGAGCAGTTCTTC
CASREAGTYNEQFF
>TRBJ1-5|-|-|TRBV28
TGTGCCAGCAGTTCGATTAATCAGCCCCAGCATTTT
CASSSINQPQHF
>TRBJ2-1|TRBD1|-|TRBV28
TGTGCCAGCAGCCAGGGACAGCACTACAATGAGCAGTTCTTC
CASSQGQHYNEQFF
>TRBJ2-3|-|-|TRBV19
TGTGCCAGTAGTCCGGGACTTACTAGCACAGATACGCAGTATTTT
CASSPGLTSTDTQYF
>TRBJ2-4|-|few|TRBV7-2
TGTGCCAGCAGAGACCTAGCCAAAAACATTCAGTACTTC
CASRDLAKNIQYF
>TRBJ2-3|TRBD2|few|TRBV4-1
TGCGCCAGCAGCCAAGAGGGGCCGGGACTAGCGGGACCAGGCACAGATACGCAGTATTTT
CASSQEGPGLAGPGTDTQYF
>TRBJ2-3|-|-|TRBV28
TGTGCCAGCAGTTTAAGACAGGGCACAGATACGCAGTATTTT
CASSLRQGTDTQYF
>TRBJ1-5|-|-|TRBV7-2
TGTGCCAGCAGCTTAGGGCCAACACATAGCAATCAGCCCCAGCATTTT
CASSLGPTHSNQPQHF
>TRBJ2-7|-|few|TRBV29-1
TGCAGCGCTGCCGCGGGCTCCTACGAGCAGTACTTC
CSAAAGSYEQYF
>TRBJ1-2|-|-|TRBV15
TGTGCCACCCGGCCCCGGCTATACTATGGCTACACCTTC
CATRPRLYYGYTF
>TRBJ1-4|-|-|TRBV7-9
TGTGCCAGCAGCCCCCCAGCATTGGAAAAACTGTTTTTT
CASSPPALEKLFF
>TRBJ2-5|-|few|TRBV19
TGTGCCAGTAGTCTTCTCCCGGGAGAGACCCAGTACTTC
CASSLLPGETQYF